This passage covers 15 T cell receptor beta chains from one sample sequenced in a study of blood T cells in healthy people across ages. A second PCR, run for about 6 to 11 cycles, used a sample-barcoded 5' primer plus a J-beta primer mix. TCRdb called the 5' RACE reads again in MiXCR, with one record for every CDR3 protein. The repertoire holds approximately 2,000,000 distinct CDR3 sequences, with about two fifths as singletons. What was sequenced was blood. The receptors were gathered from a human donor in good health.

This clonotype was counted between two and nine times. The V gene is TRBV12-3 or TRBV12-4, the J gene TRBJ1-6, with TRBD1 as a possible D gene (5 bases). The germline V and J ends were trimmed by 6 bases and 4 bases, with 13 bases remaining between them. This CDR3 has 15 amino acids. The CDR3 loop is CASSPGPRYNSPLHF. CDR3 nucleotide sequence: TGTGCCAGCAGCCCGGGACCGAGATATAATTCACCCCTCCACTTT.

The V gene is TRBV29-1, the J gene TRBJ1-2, with D unresolved. From germline, CDR1 is SQVTM and CDR2 ANQGSEA. Trimming pared 1 base from V and 8 bases from J, leaving 11 bases between. CDR3 length: 12 amino acids. CDR3: CSVEVTTEGYTF. The CDR3 nucleotides read TGCAGCGTTGAAGTTACGACCGAGGGCTACACCTTC.

This clonotype was observed a handful of times. The gene calls are TRBV4-3 and TRBJ1-5; D is undetermined. CDR1 LGHNA and CDR2 YSLEER come from the germline V gene. The CDR3 loop spans 15 amino acids. The V end lost 0 bases, the J end lost 6 bases, and 12 bases lay between the germline ends. In DNA, the CDR3 is TGCGCCAGCAGCCAAGATGGGGTAGAGGGTCAGCCCCAGCATTTT. Translation: CASSQDGVEGQPQHF.

Only a few counts were recorded for this clonotype. The chain joins TRBV14 to TRBJ2-1; no reliable D call. Trimming left V 3 bases short and J 6 bases short, with 12 bases between. The CDR3 is made up of 14 amino acids. CDR1 and CDR2 from the germline V gene are SGHDN and FVKESK. This CDR3 is CASSQVILGNEQFF. The CDR3 bases are TGTGCCAGCAGCCAGGTGATCCTCGGCAATGAGCAGTTCTTC.

The gene calls are TRBV12-3 or TRBV12-4 and TRBJ2-5, with 12 nucleotides matching TRBD2. Germline trimming cut 3 bases from V and 11 bases from J; bases unmatched to any gene: 19. The CDR3 sequence is 18 residues long. CDR3 sequence reads: CASSFWLAGGQTYNEQYF. CDR3 nucleotide sequence: TGTGCCAGCAGTTTTTGGCTAGCGGGGGGGCAAACCTACAATGAGCAGTACTTC.

This clonotype was seen more than once but under ten times. The DNA for the CDR3 is TGTGCCAGCAGTTTCCTGACAGGTGGTGAAAAACTGTTTTTT. It encodes CASSFLTGGEKLFF. The chain couples TRBV6-2 or TRBV6-3 to TRBJ1-4, with a weak D call TRBD1 (6 bases). Germline CDR1 reads MNHEY; CDR2 reads SVGEGT. Trimming took 4 bases from V and 7 from J, leaving 13 bases between them. The CDR3 has 14 residues.

This clonotype turned up a few times. The chain links TRBV7-2 to TRBJ2-3, with TRBD2 identical over 7 bases. This CDR3 comprises 16 residues. Trimming at V came to 2 bases and at J to 5 bases, leaving 10 bases not matched to a gene. The germline V gene has CDR1 SGHTA and CDR2 FQGNSA. CDR3 nucleotides: TGTGCCAGCAGCTTATACGGGGGGACTTTAGGAGATACGCAGTATTTT. The encoded protein is CASSLYGGTLGDTQYF.

This clonotype showed up just a few times. The chain employs TRBV6-2 or TRBV6-3 and TRBJ2-2, with a tentative D call TRBD2 (5 bases). The CDR3 contains 14 residues. CDR1 MNHEY and CDR2 SVGEGT come from the germline V gene. The V end was cut by 4 bases, the J end by 2 bases, with 8 bases between. The CDR3 DNA reads TGTGCCAGCAGTTGGGGAGCTAACACCGGGGAGCTGTTTTTT. Its protein product is CASSWGANTGELFF.

This chain uses TRBV7-2 with TRBJ2-3; D gene ambiguous. The CDR3 is made up of 14 amino acids. In germline, CDR1 is SGHTA, CDR2 FQGNSA. The V and J ends lost 5 bases and 3 bases respectively, with 12 bases between them. CDR3 sequence: CASSRSPKTDTQYF. Here the CDR3 DNA reads TGTGCCAGCAGCCGGTCCCCAAAAACAGATACGCAGTATTTT.

This clonotype has just a few counts. The chain has TRBV12-3 or TRBV12-4 and TRBJ2-1; possibly TRBD1 or TRBD2 for D (5 bases each). The V end lost 5 bases, the J end lost 6 bases, and 14 bases lay between the germline ends. This CDR3 is 14 amino acids long. As DNA, the CDR3 is TGTGCCAGCAGTCGTACCGGGACCGCCAATGAGCAGTTCTTC. The encoded protein is CASSRTGTANEQFF.

As for this clonotype: Possible read error: a much larger clone is one base away. The rearrangement uses TRBV20-1 and TRBJ2-2; D might be TRBD2 (5 bases). The CDR3 extends over 15 amino acids. Looked up from germline, CDR1 is DFQATT and CDR2 is SNEGSKA (reference sequence). The CDR3 region is CSASLVGVETGERFF. The CDR3 nucleotides read TGCAGTGCCAGTTTGGTTGGAGTCGAGACCGGGGAGCGGTTTTTT.

This clonotype has a handful of counts. The chain combines TRBV10-3 with TRBJ2-3; D gene uncertain. The CDR3 consists of 12 residues. CDR1 and CDR2 (germline): ENHRY, SYGVKD. V was pared by 3 bases and J by 1 base, with 2 bases between. In DNA, the CDR3 is TGTGCCATCAGTGACGGCACAGATACGCAGTATTTT. It specifies CAISDGTDTQYF.

The chain carries TRBV2 and TRBJ2-5; a possible D gene is TRBD2 (6 bases). The CDR3 extends over 15 amino acids. Germline CDR1 reads SNHLY; CDR2 reads FYNNEI. The ends were cut back, 4 bases at V and 0 bases at J, with 12 bases in the middle. CDR3 sequence reads: CASSVLGGDQETQYF. CDR3 bases: TGTGCCAGCAGTGTCCTGGGCGGGGACCAAGAGACCCAGTACTTC.

The V call is TRBV5-5, the J call TRBJ2-5; no clear D gene. Germline assignment: CDR1 SGHKS and CDR2 YYEKEE (reference sequence). V lost 0 bases and J 4 bases, leaving 10 bases between the germline ends. This CDR3 is 14 amino acids long. CDR3 in amino acids: CASSLERLGETQYF. CDR3 nucleotide sequence: TGTGCCAGCAGCTTGGAAAGGTTGGGAGAGACCCAGTACTTC.

The chain carries TRBV7-9 and TRBJ2-5; 11 bases align to TRBD1. The J call is in doubt because the DNA end fits TRBJ2-7 better. The germline CDR1 and CDR2 sequences are SEHNR and FQNEAQ (reference sequence). This CDR3 spans 16 amino acids. The CDR3 nucleotides are TGTGCCAGCAGTGGCGAAGGGACAGGGGGATACTACGAGCAGTACTTC. Protein sequence: CASSGEGTGGYYEQYF.